Presented here are 29 T cell receptor beta chains from one specimen sequenced in a study of blood T cell repertoires in COVID-19. Sequencing used immunoSEQ multiplex PCR; TCRdb keeps in-frame clones, though not all of them. The sample holds about 180,000 clones, about 83% seen once. Sequencing was performed on peripheral blood. The source is a human donor in a cohort sampled during active COVID-19.

The chain links TRBV28 to TRBJ2-7; the D is unclear. This CDR3 contains 13 residues. Between the trimmed V and J ends, which lost 5 bases and 0 bases, there was a span of 8 bases. Per the germline V gene, CDR1 is MDHEN and CDR2 is SYDVKM. The CDR3 loop is CASSRRSSYEQYF. Here the CDR3 DNA reads TGTGCCAGCAGTCGCAGAAGCTCCTACGAGCAGTACTTC.

The chain recombines TRBV3-1 (or the pseudogene TRBV3-2) with TRBJ1-3; D may be TRBD1 (6 bases). The CDR3 totals 15 residues. Germline values: CDR1 LGHDT, CDR2 YNNKEL (reference sequence). Trimming left V 3 bases short and J 2 bases short, with 11 bases between. The CDR3 spells CASSQKRGTGNTIYF. Here the CDR3 DNA reads TGTGCCAGCAGCCAGAAGAGGGGGACTGGAAACACCATATATTTT.

The rearrangement joins TRBV4-3 to TRBJ2-7; maybe TRBD1 (5 bases). CDR1 and CDR2 (germline): LGHNA, YSLEER. CDR3 length: 14 amino acids. V was pared by 0 bases and J by 2 bases, with 8 bases between. For the CDR3, the DNA is TGCGCCAGCAGCCAAGATAGGGGTACCTACGAGCAGTACTTC. As protein: CASSQDRGTYEQYF.

The V gene is TRBV19, the J gene TRBJ1-2, with 8 bases lining up with TRBD1. There are 15 residues in the CDR3. Germline CDR1 and CDR2: LNHDA and SQIVND (reference sequence). V lost 5 bases, J lost 5 bases, and 10 bases stayed unmatched. The CDR3 DNA sequence: TGTGCCAGTAGTCTTCCCTCAGGGGGCGGTTATGGCTACACCTTC. Its protein product is CASSLPSGGGYGYTF.

The V gene is TRBV28, the J gene TRBJ2-7; D might be TRBD2 (6 bases). Trimming removed 3 bases from V and 9 bases from J, with 21 bases in between. This CDR3 is built from 15 residues. Germline V gives CDR1 MDHEN, CDR2 SYDVKM. Here the CDR3 reads CASSLAEGSLRGQYF. The CDR3 nucleotides are TGTGCCAGCAGTTTGGCGGAGGGATCCCTACGAGGGCAGTACTTC.

This chain joins TRBV11-2 and TRBJ2-6; D is undetermined. The V gene lost 1 base and the J gene lost 1 base, with 8 bases spanning the gap. CDR1 and CDR2 from the germline V gene are SGHAT and FQNNGV. The CDR3 covers 16 residues. The CDR3: CASSLGQASGANVLTF. CDR3 nucleotides: TGTGCCAGCAGCTTAGGCCAGGCTTCTGGGGCCAACGTCCTGACTTTC.

Only one count was recorded for this clone. This sequence joins TRBV5-6 and TRBJ2-7, with TRBD2 matching over 9 bases. The germline gives CDR1 SGHDT, CDR2 YYEEEE. This CDR3 is built from 17 residues. Losses at the gene ends were 4 bases for V and 4 bases for J; bases not matched to a gene: 15. The CDR3 DNA follows: TGTGCCAGCAGCCCCAAAACACCGACTAGCGGCACGTACGAGCAGTACTTC. Its protein product is CASSPKTPTSGTYEQYF. Combining the CDR3 with reference TRBV5-6 and TRBJ2-7 gives the whole variable domain DAGVTQSPTHLIKTRGQQVTLRCSPKSGHDTVSWYQQALGQGPQFIFQYYEEEERQRGNFPDRFSGHQFPNYSSELNVNALLLGDSALYLCASSPKTPTSGTYEQYFGPGTRLTVT.

The chain is built from TRBV19 and TRBJ1-5; D perhaps matches TRBD1 (5 bases). This CDR3 spans 15 amino acids. V was cut by 6 bases and J by 7 bases, with 19 bases left in between. CDR1 and CDR2 from the germline V gene are LNHDA and SQIVND (reference sequence). The CDR3, as DNA: TGTGCCAGTAGGGTGGGTGGGGCGGTGAGGCAGCCCCAGCATTTT. It yields the protein CASRVGGAVRQPQHF.

The genes are TRBV7-2 and TRBJ2-7; TRBD2 aligns across 11 bases. This CDR3 is built from 16 residues. V dropped 3 bases and J dropped 3; count of bases not matched to a gene: 7. In germline, CDR1 is SGHTA, CDR2 FQGNSA. In DNA form, the CDR3 reads TGTGCCAGCAGCTTCCAGGCTAGCGGGAGGTTCTACGAGCAGTACTTC. It specifies CASSFQASGRFYEQYF.

V usage is TRBV21-1 and J usage is TRBJ1-5; the D call in the table, TRBD1, was not verified against the DNA. TRBV21-1 is recorded as a pseudogene. The CDR3 is made up of 18 amino acids. In DNA, the CDR3 is TGTGCCAGCAGTCCAGGACAGGGCAGGTTTATACGCAATCAGCCCCAGCATTTT. As protein: CASSPGQGRFIRNQPQHF.

The chain recombines TRBV5-1 with TRBJ2-7; 10 bases map to TRBD2. This CDR3 region has 13 residues. The germline CDR1 and CDR2 sequences are SGHRS and YFSETQ. Unmatched junction bases numbered 4, after V lost 4 bases and J lost 6 bases. CDR3 in amino acids: CASSGTSVSEQYF. The CDR3 nucleotides are TGCGCCAGCAGCGGGACTAGCGTTTCCGAGCAGTACTTC.

This clone was recorded a few times. The chain links TRBV19 to TRBJ2-2; D not resolved. Between the trimmed V and J ends, which lost 1 base and 7 bases, there was a span of 13 bases. The CDR3 runs to 15 residues. Germline V gene lookup returns CDR1 LNHDA and CDR2 SQIVND (reference sequence). The DNA for the CDR3 is TGTGCCAGTAGTATAGTGGAGAGTTCGGGCGGGGAGCTGTTTTTT. It yields the protein CASSIVESSGGELFF.

This chain joins TRBV2 and TRBJ2-3, with TRBD1 matching 9 bases. The germline gives CDR1 SNHLY, CDR2 FYNNEI. The junction had 3 bases not matched to a gene; V was cut back by 5 bases and J by 9 bases. The CDR3 has 12 amino acids. The CDR3 region is CASSRQGGTQYF. CDR3 DNA: TGTGCCAGCAGTCGACAGGGGGGCACGCAGTATTTT. Filled out from reference TRBV2 and TRBJ2-3, the complete variable domain reads EPEVTQTPSHQVTQMGQEVILRCVPISNHLYFYWYRQILGQKVEFLVSFYNNEISEKSEIFDDQFSVERPDGSNFTLKIRSTKLEDSAMYFCASSRQGGTQYFGPGTRLTVL.

The rearrangement uses TRBV7-3 and TRBJ1-1; D may be TRBD1 (6 bases). V lost 3 bases to trimming and J lost 5 bases, with 10 bases between them. Germline loops: CDR1 SGHTA, CDR2 FQGTGA. This CDR3 is built from 13 residues. This CDR3 reads CASSFTGNTEAFF. The CDR3 DNA sequence: TGTGCCAGCAGCTTTACAGGGAATACTGAAGCTTTCTTT.

V and J are TRBV9 and TRBJ2-1, with 12 bases aligning to TRBD2. The J segment lost 4 bases and the V segment lost 4 bases, leaving 9 bases of the junction unmatched. This CDR3 region has 17 residues. The germline gives CDR1 SGDLS, CDR2 YYNGEE. CDR3 coding DNA: TGTGCCAGCAGCCCCCGGACTAGCGGGGAAGGGTACAATGAGCAGTTCTTC. Translated: CASSPRTSGEGYNEQFF.

The chain is built from TRBV6-5 and TRBJ1-5, with a possible D match to TRBD1 (6 bases). With 7 bases removed from V and 6 bases from J, the gap between germline ends came to 19 bases. The CDR3 length is 15 residues. Germline CDR1 and CDR2: MNHEY and SVGAGI. The CDR3 is CASTEGALGGQPQHF. The CDR3 coding sequence is TGTGCCAGCACCGAAGGGGCCCTAGGGGGTCAGCCCCAGCATTTT.

The chain links TRBV7-9 to TRBJ1-2, with 10 bases identical to TRBD1. Germline CDR1 is SEHNR and CDR2 is FQNEAQ (reference sequence). V gave up 0 bases and J gave up 5 bases; unmatched junction bases: 9. The length of the CDR3 is 17 residues. CDR3 sequence (DNA): TGTGCCAGCAGCTTAGCTGTGGGGGACAGGGGTTCATATGGCTACACCTTC. Protein product: CASSLAVGDRGSYGYTF.

This clone was found once. The chain uses TRBV7-8 and TRBJ2-7, with D possibly TRBD1 on 5 matching bases. Germline-derived CDR1 and CDR2 are SGHVS and FQNEAQ. The CDR3 loop spans 14 amino acids. V was pared by 4 bases and J by 3 bases, with 13 bases between. DNA for the CDR3: TGTGCCAGCAGCTCCGACACAGGATACTACGAGCAGTACTTC. Amino acid sequence: CASSSDTGYYEQYF.

With respect to this clone: The same CDR3 arises from other DNA sequences in this sample as well. The chain carries TRBV27 and TRBJ1-1; D not resolved. Trimming pared 3 bases from V and 1 base from J, leaving 6 bases between. CDR3 length: 13 amino acids. Germline V gives CDR1 MNHEY, CDR2 SMNVEV (reference sequence). The CDR3 sequence: CASSFRRNTEAFF. Written as DNA, the CDR3 is TGTGCCAGCAGTTTTAGGAGGAACACTGAAGCTTTCTTT.

This chain connects TRBV5-1 to TRBJ1-2; 10 positions match TRBD1. The CDR3 runs 14 residues. The germline CDR1 and CDR2 sequences are SGHRS and YFSETQ. The V segment lost 0 bases and the J segment 8 bases; nucleotides outside the gene matches: 4. The CDR3 protein is CASSLDGQGGGYTF. CDR3 bases: TGCGCCAGCAGCTTGGACGGACAGGGGGGAGGCTACACCTTC.

V and J are TRBV3-1 (or the pseudogene TRBV3-2) and TRBJ2-7, with D possibly TRBD1 on 7 matching bases. Germline V gives CDR1 LGHDT, CDR2 YNNKEL (reference sequence). This CDR3 comprises 17 residues. Deletions cut 0 bases from V and 1 base from J, with 16 bases between. The chain's CDR3 is CASSQDRRGRGSYEQYF. Written as DNA, the CDR3 is TGTGCCAGCAGCCAAGATCGGAGGGGCAGGGGGTCCTACGAGCAGTACTTC.

The chain carries TRBV11-2 and TRBJ2-3; possibly TRBD2 for D (8 bases). Per germline, CDR1 SGHAT and CDR2 FQNNGV. Trimming removed 4 bases at V and 4 bases at J, with 27 bases between. There are 19 residues in the CDR3. The CDR3 is CASSWGNAGGGDSSDTQYF. DNA for the CDR3: TGTGCCAGCAGCTGGGGGAACGCGGGGGGCGGGGACAGCTCAGATACGCAGTATTTT.

This clone occurred a few times. V gene TRBV11-3 combines with J gene TRBJ2-7, with D unclear. V gave up 1 base and J gave up 6 bases, with 7 bases separating them. CDR3 length equals 12 residues. CDR1 SGHNT and CDR2 YENEEA come from the germline V gene. CDR3: CASSLGPGEQYF. CDR3 nucleotides: TGTGCCAGCAGCTTAGGGCCGGGCGAGCAGTACTTC.

V and J are TRBV7-9 and TRBJ1-4; D is uncertain. CDR3 size: 14 residues. Germline CDR1 is SEHNR and CDR2 is FQNEAQ (reference sequence). The V end was cut by 5 bases, the J end by 6 bases, with 13 bases between. As DNA, the CDR3 is TGTGCCAGCAGCCTGGTAAAGCCCGATGAAAAACTGTTTTTT. It codes for CASSLVKPDEKLFF. Based on the CDR3 plus reference TRBV7-9 and TRBJ1-4, the full variable domain is DTGVSQNPRHKITKRGQNVTFRCDPISEHNRLYWYRQTLGQGPEFLTYFQNEAQLEKSRLLSDRFSAERPKGSFSTLEIQRTEQGDSAMYLCASSLVKPDEKLFFGSGTQLSVL.

The genes are TRBV2 and TRBJ1-5; 8 bases are shared with TRBD1. Trimming took 8 bases from V and 3 from J; bases not matched to a gene: 18. This CDR3 is built from 18 residues. In germline, CDR1 is SNHLY, CDR2 FYNNEI. Here the CDR3 DNA reads TGTGCCAGCGGTCAAGGTCCCCGGACAGGGTGGGTCAATCAGCCCCAGCATTTT. This encodes CASGQGPRTGWVNQPQHF.

This clone was counted once. This chain joins TRBV29-1 and TRBJ2-7; 7 bases are a match to TRBD2. V dropped 4 bases and J dropped 4; count of bases not matched to a gene: 10. The CDR3 spans 14 residues. CDR1 and CDR2 from the germline V gene are SQVTM and ANQGSEA. The CDR3 is CSVGGQGGLYEQYF. The DNA for the CDR3 is TGCAGCGTTGGTGGCCAGGGAGGGCTTTACGAGCAGTACTTC.

The genes are TRBV10-1 and TRBJ2-2; TRBD1 agrees at 7 bases. Losses at the gene ends were 4 bases for V and 3 bases for J; bases not matched to a gene: 5. Germline assignment: CDR1 WNHNN and CDR2 SYGVQD (reference sequence). The CDR3 has 15 residues. The CDR3 DNA reads TGCGCCAGCAGTGGAACCGGGACAGACACCGGGGAGCTGTTTTTT. Encoded protein: CASSGTGTDTGELFF.

V gene TRBV6-5 combines with J gene TRBJ2-5, with D unresolved. With 10 bases removed from V and 1 base from J, the gap between germline ends came to 10 bases. Germline V gene data show CDR1 as MNHEY and CDR2 as SVGAGI. This CDR3 contains 12 residues. CDR3 sequence (DNA): TGTGCCACCCGTGGCCCCCAAGAGACCCAGTACTTC. It is translated as CATRGPQETQYF.

The V gene is TRBV5-1, the J gene TRBJ1-4; unclear D gene. CDR1 and CDR2 from the germline V gene are SGHRS and YFSETQ. The CDR3 is 16 amino acids. The V end was cut by 4 bases, the J end by 4 bases, with 17 bases between. The CDR3 sequence: CASSRSVRGLNEKLFF. The CDR3 nucleotides read TGCGCCAGCAGCCGTTCTGTTCGAGGCCTTAATGAAAAACTGTTTTTT.